The rows below give T cell receptor beta chains drawn from one sample of a study of cytomegalovirus exposure and HLA in healthy donors. Libraries were prepared by immunoSEQ multiplex PCR; TCRdb keeps only in-frame clonotypes and omits some of them. The sample consists of about 140,000 clones, about four fifths of them appearing once. Sequences were obtained from PBMCs. Every receptor here comes from a woman in her thirties or forties in good health and CMV-seropositive. The CDR3 runs from the conserved cysteine through the conserved F or W. Each record gives: clone size, D gene, V gene, J gene, CDR3 DNA, CDR3 protein. A D gene is named only where the DNA matches it firmly. The size field is filled for only some rows; it gives once, few, many or a size class.

size: NA
D: NA
V: TRBV30
J: TRBJ2-5
DNA: TGTGCCGGATCCCAGGGGAACTTC
CDR3: CAGSQGNF

size: few
D: NA
V: TRBV5-1
J: TRBJ1-6
DNA: TGCGCCAGCAGCTCGGGGGTGATTAATTCACCCCTCCACTTT
CDR3: CASSSGVINSPLHF

size: NA
D: TRBD2
V: TRBV5-4
J: TRBJ2-5
DNA: TGTGCCAGCAGCTTGGCCGGTAGCGGGAGTGAGACCCAGTACTTC
CDR3: CASSLAGSGSETQYF

size: NA
D: TRBD2
V: TRBV5-1
J: TRBJ2-1
DNA: TGCGCCAGCAGCTTGCCGGGAGGGCCTGGTAATGAGCAGTTCTTC
CDR3: CASSLPGGPGNEQFF

size: few
D: NA
V: TRBV6-1
J: TRBJ1-1
DNA: TGTGCCAGCAGTGAATCCAACAGGATTGAAGCTTTCTTT
CDR3: CASSESNRIEAFF

size: NA
D: NA
V: TRBV5-1
J: TRBJ1-1
DNA: TGCGCCAGCAGCTTCCGCCTGAGTTGGGGCCCTAAGATGAACACTGAAGCTTTCTTT
CDR3: CASSFRLSWGPKMNTEAFF

size: NA
D: NA
V: TRBV27
J: TRBJ1-1
DNA: TGTGCCAGCAGGATAATCGGGGGGTCGACTGAAGCTTTCTTT
CDR3: CASRIIGGSTEAFF

size: NA
D: TRBD1
V: TRBV19
J: TRBJ1-5
DNA: TGTGCCAGTAGTCGTCACGGGACAGGGGCCCTCAATCAGCCCCAGCATTTT
CDR3: CASSRHGTGALNQPQHF

size: NA
D: TRBD2
V: TRBV5-5
J: TRBJ2-3
DNA: TGTGCCAGCAGCCCCGGGACTAGCGTTAGCACAGATACGCAGTATTTT
CDR3: CASSPGTSVSTDTQYF

size: few
D: NA
V: TRBV5-1
J: TRBJ1-2
DNA: TGCGCCAGCAGCTTGTTGGCAGGCTCCGACTATGGCTACACCTTC
CDR3: CASSLLAGSDYGYTF

size: once
D: NA
V: TRBV13
J: TRBJ2-1
DNA: TGTGCCAGCAGCCTCGGGACTCCCGATTACAATGAGCAGTTCTTC
CDR3: CASSLGTPDYNEQFF

size: NA
D: NA
V: TRBV7-2
J: TRBJ1-4
DNA: TGTGCCAGCAGCACCCCAACAGGGATTAATGAAAAACTGTTTTTT
CDR3: CASSTPTGINEKLFF

size: NA
D: NA
V: TRBV9
J: TRBJ1-3
DNA: TGTGCCGGTGCAGAGGGAGAACCTGGAAACACCATATATTTT
CDR3: CAGAEGEPGNTIYF

size: NA
D: NA
V: TRBV2
J: TRBJ2-3
DNA: TGTGCCAGCAGTTTGATAGCGCCCTATAAGTATTTT
CDR3: CASSLIAPYKYF

size: NA
D: TRBD1
V: TRBV5-5
J: TRBJ2-1
DNA: TGTGCCAGCAGCTACAGGACAGGGACCAATGAGCAGTTCTTC
CDR3: CASSYRTGTNEQFF

size: NA
D: NA
V: TRBV11-2
J: TRBJ2-1
DNA: TGTGCCAGCAGCTATACCGTCTGGACAGAAACTAGGGATGAGCAGTTCTTC
CDR3: CASSYTVWTETRDEQFF

size: once
D: TRBD1
V: TRBV28
J: TRBJ2-7
DNA: TGTGCCAGCAGTTTAGACAGGGCACCTAGCTCCTACGAGCAGTACTTC
CDR3: CASSLDRAPSSYEQYF

size: NA
D: TRBD1
V: TRBV11-2
J: TRBJ1-5
DNA: TGTGCCAGCAGCTTAGGGGACAGCTCGTATAGCAATCAGCCCCAGCATTTT
CDR3: CASSLGDSSYSNQPQHF

size: NA
D: TRBD1
V: TRBV15
J: TRBJ2-2
DNA: TGTGCCACCAGCTGGGGACAGGGGACCACCGGGGAGCTGTTTTTT
CDR3: CATSWGQGTTGELFF

size: few
D: TRBD2
V: TRBV7-3
J: TRBJ2-1
DNA: TGTGCCAGCAGCTTAAGTAGCGGGACTATTAATGAGCAGTTCTTC
CDR3: CASSLSSGTINEQFF

size: NA
D: TRBD1
V: TRBV11-3
J: TRBJ2-7
DNA: TGTGCCAGCAGCTTGGGGACAGGTCTATACTTTTCCTACGAGCAGTACTTC
CDR3: CASSLGTGLYFSYEQYF

size: NA
D: TRBD1
V: TRBV7-9
J: TRBJ2-2
DNA: TGTGCCAGCACCCGGGGACAGCAGACCGGGGAGCTGTTTTTT
CDR3: CASTRGQQTGELFF

size: once
D: TRBD1
V: TRBV27
J: TRBJ2-7
DNA: TGTGCCAGCAGTTTATTCAAGGGGGCCGCTTCCTACGAGCAGTACTTC
CDR3: CASSLFKGAASYEQYF

size: NA
D: NA
V: TRBV30
J: TRBJ1-2
DNA: TGTGCCTGGAGTGGAGGTACTAACTATGGCTACACCTTC
CDR3: CAWSGGTNYGYTF

size: NA
D: TRBD1
V: TRBV11-3
J: TRBJ1-1
DNA: TGTGCCAGCAACCGACAGGGAAGGGGCACTGAAGCTTTCTTT
CDR3: CASNRQGRGTEAFF

size: NA
D: NA
V: TRBV19
J: TRBJ1-1
DNA: TGTGCCAGTAGTATGGCCAGGCTCATGAACACTGAAGCTTTCTTT
CDR3: CASSMARLMNTEAFF

size: NA
D: TRBD1
V: TRBV10-3
J: TRBJ2-1
DNA: TGTGCCACGGACGACGGGACAGGAGACAATGAGCAGTTCTTC
CDR3: CATDDGTGDNEQFF

size: NA
D: NA
V: TRBV11-3
J: TRBJ1-1
DNA: TGTGCCAGCAGCTTAGTGGGGCGCCCCGGCTCTGAAGCTTTCTTT
CDR3: CASSLVGRPGSEAFF

size: NA
D: NA
V: TRBV7-6
J: TRBJ2-7
DNA: TGTGCCAGCAGCACGGGTCCATTCTACGAGCAGTACTTC
CDR3: CASSTGPFYEQYF

size: NA
D: NA
V: TRBV5-1
J: TRBJ1-1
DNA: TGCGCCAGCAGCTCCCAATACGGCACTGAAGCTTTCTTT
CDR3: CASSSQYGTEAFF

size: NA
D: TRBD1
V: TRBV5-1
J: TRBJ1-2
DNA: TGCGCCAGCAGCTTGACAGGGGGTATCAACTATGGCTACACCTTC
CDR3: CASSLTGGINYGYTF

size: NA
D: TRBD2
V: TRBV9
J: TRBJ2-7
DNA: TGTGCCAGCAGCCCTCGGTCGGGGGGAGGGGTCTACGAGCAGTACTTC
CDR3: CASSPRSGGGVYEQYF

size: NA
D: TRBD1
V: TRBV27
J: TRBJ1-2
DNA: TGTGCCAGCAGTTTAAGCCCCCGAGGACAGGGGGCGGCGGGCTACACCTTC
CDR3: CASSLSPRGQGAAGYTF

size: NA
D: TRBD1
V: TRBV28
J: TRBJ2-5
DNA: TGTGCCAGCAGTTCCCCGGGGGGACAGGGCGAGACCCAGTACTTC
CDR3: CASSSPGGQGETQYF

size: NA
D: NA
V: TRBV6-6
J: TRBJ2-3
DNA: TGTGCCAGCACCCCGTGGGAGAGATCCACAGATACGCAGTATTTT
CDR3: CASTPWERSTDTQYF

size: NA
D: TRBD2
V: TRBV6-1
J: TRBJ2-1
DNA: TGTGCCAGTCGGGTTGACGGCGGGAGAAGGAATGAGCAGTTCTTC
CDR3: CASRVDGGRRNEQFF

size: NA
D: NA
V: TRBV6-1
J: TRBJ1-5
DNA: TGTGCCAGCAGTGAAGGGGGCGCCAACCAGCCCCAGCATTTT
CDR3: CASSEGGANQPQHF

size: NA
D: TRBD2
V: TRBV11-2
J: TRBJ2-2
DNA: TGTGCCAGCAGCTTCCCCAGTGGCGGGGGCACCGGGGAGCTGTTTTTT
CDR3: CASSFPSGGGTGELFF

size: NA
D: NA
V: TRBV5-5
J: TRBJ2-1
DNA: TGTGCCAGCAGCTTGGTCGGTAGCGATGAGCAGTTCTTC
CDR3: CASSLVGSDEQFF